This record covers a single T cell receptor (beta chain). One entry per CDR3 protein, called by TCRdb with MiXCR from the RT-PCR reads. Found here are more than 600,000 distinct CDR3 sequences, 14% of them singletons; the top ten hold roughly 3.9%. This clonotype originated in a female donor in good health, serving as a healthy control. Sequencing input: memory CD4+ T cells from blood.

This CDR3 is CSARPPGLAGEQYF. CDR3 coding DNA: TGCAGTGCTAGACCACCCGGATTAGCGGGGGAGCAGTACTTC. The J gene is TRBJ2-7, the V gene TRBV20-1; 8 bases align to TRBD2. Germline V gene sequence: CDR1 DFQATT, CDR2 SNEGSKA (reference sequence). The CDR3 contains 14 residues. Trimming at V came to 2 bases and at J to 7 bases, leaving 10 bases not matched to a gene.